Listed below are T cell receptor beta chains from one sample, sequenced in a study of cytomegalovirus exposure and HLA in healthy donors. Sequencing was performed with immunoSEQ multiplex PCR; in TCRdb, only in-frame clones are kept and a portion is missing. The table shows around 110,000 clones, with roughly 70% occurring only once. The sample taken for sequencing was PBMCs. These receptors came from a woman aged 40 to 50 in good health and CMV-seropositive. CDR3s include the opening cysteine and the closing phenylalanine or tryptophan. Each record gives: V gene, D gene, clone size, J gene, CDR3 protein, CDR3 DNA. A D gene is named only where the DNA matches it firmly. Size is stated for part of the rows, as once, few or many counts, or as a class when the clone is expanded.

>TRBV5-6|TRBD1|NA|TRBJ1-3
CASSLAGRTGSGNTIYF
TGTGCCAGCAGCCTCGCCGGTAGGACAGGCTCTGGAAACACCATATATTTT
>TRBV5-1|TRBD1|NA|TRBJ1-1
CASSIGQGLGTEAFF
TGCGCCAGCAGCATAGGACAGGGGTTGGGAACTGAAGCTTTCTTT
>TRBV30|NA|once|TRBJ1-2
CAWSVGEVNGYTF
TGTGCCTGGAGTGTCGGGGAAGTCAATGGCTACACCTTC
>TRBV11-2|NA|NA|TRBJ1-5
CASSLATDRNQPQHF
TGTGCCAGCAGCTTAGCGACTGACCGCAATCAGCCCCAGCATTTT
>TRBV6-1|TRBD1|NA|TRBJ1-5
CASSEGTGGQPQHF
TGTGCCAGCAGCGAAGGTACAGGGGGTCAGCCCCAGCATTTT
>TRBV5-1|NA|NA|TRBJ1-5
CASSLSGHPMEPQHF
TGCGCCAGCAGCTTATCTGGGCACCCGATGGAGCCCCAGCATTTT
>TRBV6-5|NA|NA|TRBJ1-3
CASRQGFTGNTIYF
TGTGCCAGCAGACAGGGCTTCACTGGAAACACCATATATTTT
>TRBV30|NA|NA|TRBJ1-1
CAWSVNPYREAFF
TGTGCCTGGAGTGTAAATCCTTACAGGGAAGCTTTCTTT
>TRBV9|NA|NA|TRBJ2-2
CASSVRQDLGELFF
TGTGCCAGCAGCGTTCGACAGGACTTGGGGGAGCTGTTTTTT
>TRBV2|TRBD2|NA|TRBJ2-1
CASSRGGGNNEQFF
TGTGCCAGCAGTCGTGGGGGGGGGAACAATGAGCAGTTCTTC
>TRBV23-1|NA|once|TRBJ1-2
CASMSYGYTF
TGCGCCAGCATGAGCTATGGCTACACCTTC
>TRBV4-2|TRBD1|NA|TRBJ2-7
CASSQDPDRAYEQYF
TGTGCCAGCAGCCAAGATCCCGACAGGGCCTACGAGCAGTACTTC
>TRBV2|NA|NA|TRBJ2-7
CASRDISYEQYF
TGTGCCAGCAGGGACATCTCCTACGAGCAGTACTTC
>TRBV7-9|NA|NA|TRBJ2-5
CASTGETQYF
TGTGCCAGCACCGGGGAGACCCAGTACTTC
>TRBV7-2|NA|NA|TRBJ2-5
CASSVTRQETQYF
TGTGCCAGCAGCGTGACTAGGCAAGAGACCCAGTACTTC
>TRBV30|NA|NA|TRBJ2-7
CAWSGVGPASEQYF
TGTGCCTGGAGTGGGGTTGGGCCCGCATCCGAGCAGTACTTC
>TRBV19|NA|NA|TRBJ1-1
CASSIEGEWSTEAFF
TGTGCCAGTAGTATAGAGGGAGAATGGAGCACTGAAGCTTTCTTT
>TRBV29-1|NA|few|TRBJ1-5
CSVSTGGNQPQHF
TGCAGCGTTTCTACCGGGGGCAATCAGCCCCAGCATTTT